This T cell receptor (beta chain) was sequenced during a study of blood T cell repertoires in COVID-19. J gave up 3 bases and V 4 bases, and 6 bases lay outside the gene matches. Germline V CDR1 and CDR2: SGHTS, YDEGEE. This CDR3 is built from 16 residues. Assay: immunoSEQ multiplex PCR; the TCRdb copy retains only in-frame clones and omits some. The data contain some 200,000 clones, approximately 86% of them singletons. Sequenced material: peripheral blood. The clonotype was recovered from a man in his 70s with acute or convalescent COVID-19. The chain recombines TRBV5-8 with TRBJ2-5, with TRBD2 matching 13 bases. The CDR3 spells CASSRTSGGAEETQYF. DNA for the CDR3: TGTGCCAGCAGCCGCACTAGCGGGGGGGCAGAAGAGACCCAGTACTTC. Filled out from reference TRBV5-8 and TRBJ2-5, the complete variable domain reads EAGVTQSPTHLIKTRGQQATLRCSPISGHTSVYWYQQALGLGLQFLLWYDEGEERNRGNFPPRFSGRQFPNYSSELNVNALELEDSALYLCASSRTSGGAEETQYFGPGTRLLVL.